This record looks at one T cell receptor beta chain sequence and its context. Its antigen is currently unknown. This sample stems from a study of chemoradiotherapy in HPV16-positive cancers. For the study at large: Functional T-cell assays on a couple of HPV16-positive patients' cells defined candidate HPV-specific clones and common TCR motifs.

The protocol was immunoSEQ multiplex PCR, while the TCRdb copy is restricted to in-frame clones and leaves out a portion. The sample has over 10,000 clones, roughly 80% seen once. Study observations and caveats: Candidate HPV-specific clones and E7-related TCR motifs grew in tumor during treatment.

Looked up from germline, CDR1 is SQVTM and CDR2 is ANQGSEA. V lost 3 bases to trimming and J lost 1 base; unmatched junction nucleotides: 3. CDR3 length: 14 residues. The J gene is TRBJ2-3, the V gene TRBV29-1; 8 positions match TRBD1. The sample was collected from a patient who underwent chemoradiotherapy. This clonotype was sampled from a human donor with HPV-associated anogenital cancer. The CDR3 protein is CSVDPGQGTDTQYF. Here the CDR3 DNA reads TGCAGCGTTGACCCGGGACAGGGCACAGATACGCAGTATTTT.